This TCR beta chain was captured by sequencing in a study of T cells in Graves' hyperthyroidism and ophthalmopathy. Study findings and constraints: Progression to ophthalmopathy was predicted a median of roughly 6.5 months early. Blood also contained most expanded thyroid clonotypes above 0.001.

This clonotype was observed many times. Its specificity is unknown. The CDR3 runs 15 residues. The ends lost 0 bases at V and 7 bases at J; junction bases unmatched: 6. Germline V CDR1 and CDR2: SGHTS, YDEGEE. Template material for amplifying TCR beta CDR3 regions consisted of RNA transcripts. Primed by the HTBI set, a first-round RT-PCR was run on the TCR CDR3. A single record per CDR3 protein comes from TCRdb applying MiXCR to the multiplex PCR reads. The sample lists over 700,000 distinct CDR3 sequences; approximately 19% were seen once. This blood was taken when hyperthyroidism was first diagnosed, before any ophthalmopathy symptoms existed.

Sequencing input: blood. This sequence joins TRBV5-8 and TRBJ2-1; 8 bases are shared with TRBD1. This TCR derives from a woman aged 45-65 years with Graves' hyperthyroidism that later progressed to Graves' ophthalmopathy. CDR3 sequence (DNA): TGTGCCAGCAGCTTGGACAGGGGGACAATGAATGAGCAGTTCTTC. Translated: CASSLDRGTMNEQFF.